Sequencing of this T cell receptor (beta chain) was carried out in a study of Graves' ophthalmopathy and Graves' hyperthyroidism (dated by TCRdb to the late 2010s). As for the study more broadly: Peripheral blood was collected before any treatment was given, at the time of initial diagnosis. The study used signatures of the TCR beta repertoire to tell Graves' ophthalmopathy apart from Graves' hyperthyroidism and to predict which patients would progress to ophthalmopathy. In total, 120 to 150 blood samples were TCR-sequenced: 43 ophthalmopathy, around 75 hyperthyroidism and some 17 hyperthyroidism-to-ophthalmopathy patients. To explore V-J signatures that distinguish ophthalmopathy from hyperthyroidism, a discovery set of about a hundred patients was enrolled, made up of under 50 with ophthalmopathy and 55 to 65 with stable hyperthyroidism. For independent validation, a separate cohort was made up of roughly 19 hyperthyroidism patients plus 17 patients who later progressed from hyperthyroidism to ophthalmopathy. In about 6 hyperthyroidism patients, T-cell repertoires of thyroid tissue and blood were compared. Following sampling, methimazole starting at 30 mg daily was administered to hyperthyroidism patients, and high-dose intravenous methylprednisolone was administered to ophthalmopathy patients. The 75 to 100 discovery patients were divided at random into training and test sets in a 7:3 ratio. Study-level results and caveats: In validation, the model predicted ophthalmopathy progression with about 70% sensitivity and roughly 72% specificity; roughly eleven predicted patients were CT-confirmed with GO in a median of approximately six months. In cross-validation, the 13-signature model distinguished ophthalmopathy from stable hyperthyroidism with approximately 90% sensitivity and 81% to 82% specificity, while in the test set the corresponding values were around 79% and 71%. Most of the expanded thyroid clonotypes with a frequency above 0.001 were also detected in blood, and it was suggested that the thyroid immune response may be reflected by blood repertoires. Sample size was not predetermined statistically, and investigators were not blinded to group allocation.

Here V drops 4 bases and J drops 7 bases, and the junction holds 12 bases not matched to any gene. The CDR3 holds 15 amino acids from the cysteine to the phenylalanine. Only the CDR3 part of the read is kept: 45 bases, read in frame from the first base. Patients with ophthalmopathy had moderately to severely active disease, with a Clinical Activity Score of 3 or more, a NOSPECS grade of 4 or more, and a disease duration of less than 3 months. Patients with other autoimmune diseases, uncontrolled infections, pregnancy or lactation were excluded. Diagnosis was based on clinical symptoms, serum thyroxine, TRAb, thyroid ultrasound and orbital computed tomography. Ficoll-Paque density gradient centrifugation was used to isolate PBMCs from about 10 ml of fresh peripheral blood. Total RNA was extracted using Trizol reagent, and RNA quality was checked on an Agilent 2100 Bioanalyzer. For repertoire sequencing, the TCR beta CDR3 regions were amplified from RNA transcripts. The first round of RT-PCR was done with HTBI primers and the Qiagen OneStep RT-PCR kit, and was followed by a second round of multiplex PCR, then size selection and purification. Libraries were sequenced on an Illumina HiSeq2000 using paired-end 100 bp reads. Per the original workflow: Reads were processed with SOAPnuke, discarding reads with adapters, uncalled bases, mean Phred below 15, or no exact constant-primer or identifier match. COPE v1.2.5 was used to merge high-quality paired reads. Each unique nucleotide sequence was defined as a clonotype, and clonotypes were aligned to IMGT TRB V, D and J references with MiTCR v1.1. The analysis was limited to V-J combinations with a frequency above 0.0001, which together covered 99% to 99.2% of the repertoires. A TCR clonal expansion and chaos score per V-J combination was defined as the ratio of F50 clonal expansion to chaos observed in the TCRdist matrix. Features were reduced by Welch's t-statistics and random forest to around 13 V-J combinations, which fed a naive Bayes classifier. The similarity between thyroid and blood repertoires was quantified using the Morisita-Horn index. In-frame beta chains were kept once TCRdb had trimmed the public reads at Q25 with fastp and called clones with MiXCR. Every distinct CDR3 protein forms one entry, paired with its most common genes and DNA. In this record, the V and J calls reflect TCRdb's handling and not the investigators' own analysis. Recorded for this sample are 220,000 or so distinct CDR3 sequences; roughly 21% of them occurred a single time. Jointly, the top ten make up roughly 39% of the sample.

In this sample, this clonotype turned up many times. What this receptor recognizes is not known. One base away there is no much larger clone; base qualities are not given. Sequencing was done on a sample of peripheral blood. The sequence was collected from a woman in her forties or fifties with Graves' ophthalmopathy. Donor details come from another sample of the same person, matched by shared clones. This chain is built from TRBV12-3 or TRBV12-4 and TRBJ2-7, with 8 bases matching TRBD2. The DNA sequence follows: TGTGCCAGCAGTTCAAGCGGGAGTTTACCTAAAGAGCAGTACTTC. Its product reads: CASSSSGSLPKEQYF.